What follows describes a single T cell receptor (beta chain). Antigen specificity is unknown. Only in-frame clones appear in the TCRdb table, and some are missing; sequencing was by immunoSEQ multiplex PCR. This table holds over 150,000 clones, approximately 86% found once. This specimen comes from a study of cytomegalovirus exposure and HLA in healthy donors. General study findings and limits: Reported results showed that the classifier diagnosed cytomegalovirus status with high specificity and sensitivity. The study designated 150 to 200 TCR beta chains cytomegalovirus-associated. First-cohort TCR clusters were later found to tend to co-occur in the 120 or so validation repertoires.

Germline V gene lookup returns CDR1 SGHDT and CDR2 YYEEEE. The CDR3 is made up of 13 amino acids. V lost 0 bases and J lost 4; bases outside the gene matches: 0. Separation from the approximately 720-subject first cohort characterized the roughly 130-subject validation cohort, to which the donors belonged. Sequences were obtained from PBMCs. This chain uses TRBV5-6 with TRBJ2-5; TRBD2 agrees at 7 bases. This clonotype originated in a man aged 18-30 years in good health and CMV-seropositive. CDR3 nucleotides: TGTGCCAGCAGCTTGGCTAGCGGAGAGACCCAGTACTTC. This encodes CASSLASGETQYF. Full variable domain (rest looked up from reference TRBV5-6 and TRBJ2-5): DAGVTQSPTHLIKTRGQQVTLRCSPKSGHDTVSWYQQALGQGPQFIFQYYEEEERQRGNFPDRFSGHQFPNYSSELNVNALLLGDSALYLCASSLASGETQYFGPGTRLLVL.